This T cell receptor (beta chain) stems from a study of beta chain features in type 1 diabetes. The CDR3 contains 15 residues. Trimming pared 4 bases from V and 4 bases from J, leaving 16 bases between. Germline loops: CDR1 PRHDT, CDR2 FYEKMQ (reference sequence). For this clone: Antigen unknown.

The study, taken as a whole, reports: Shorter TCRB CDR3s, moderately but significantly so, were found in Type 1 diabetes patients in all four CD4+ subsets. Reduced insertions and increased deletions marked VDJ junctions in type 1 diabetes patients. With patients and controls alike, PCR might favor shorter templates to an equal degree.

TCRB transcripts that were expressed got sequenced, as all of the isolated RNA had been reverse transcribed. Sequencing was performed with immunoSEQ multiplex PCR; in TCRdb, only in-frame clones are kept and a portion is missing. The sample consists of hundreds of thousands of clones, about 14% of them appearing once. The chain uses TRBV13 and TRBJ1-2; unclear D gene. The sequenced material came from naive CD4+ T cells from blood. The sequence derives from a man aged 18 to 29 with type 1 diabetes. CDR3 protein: CASSSLSRLVYGYTF. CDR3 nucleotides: TGTGCCAGCAGCTCCCTTTCCAGGCTGGTCTATGGCTACACCTTC.